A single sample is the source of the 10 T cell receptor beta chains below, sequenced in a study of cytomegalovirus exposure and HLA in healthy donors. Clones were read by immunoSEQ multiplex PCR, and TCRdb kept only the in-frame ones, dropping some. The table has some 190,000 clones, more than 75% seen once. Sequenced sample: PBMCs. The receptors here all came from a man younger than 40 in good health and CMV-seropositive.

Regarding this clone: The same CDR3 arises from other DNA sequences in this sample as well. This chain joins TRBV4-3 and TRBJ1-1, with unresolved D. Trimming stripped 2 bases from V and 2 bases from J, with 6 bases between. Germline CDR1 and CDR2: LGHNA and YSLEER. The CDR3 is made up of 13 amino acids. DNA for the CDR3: TGCGCCAGCAGCCAATTATCAAACACTGAAGCTTTCTTT. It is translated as CASSQLSNTEAFF.

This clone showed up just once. CDR3 amino acids: CASSFRARYGYTF. The CDR3 DNA reads TGTGCCAGCAGCTTCAGGGCGCGTTATGGCTACACCTTC. This chain joins TRBV5-8 and TRBJ1-2; D might be TRBD1 (5 bases). The CDR3 loop spans 13 amino acids. V gave up 2 bases and J gave up 5 bases, with 10 bases separating them. Germline-derived CDR1 and CDR2 are SGHTS and YDEGEE.

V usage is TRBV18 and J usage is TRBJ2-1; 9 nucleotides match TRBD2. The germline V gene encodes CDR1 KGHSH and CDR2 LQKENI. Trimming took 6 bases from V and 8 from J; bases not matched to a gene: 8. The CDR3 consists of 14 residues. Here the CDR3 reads CASSPGTSLHEQFF. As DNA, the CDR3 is TGTGCCAGCTCCCCAGGGACTAGCTTACATGAGCAGTTCTTC.

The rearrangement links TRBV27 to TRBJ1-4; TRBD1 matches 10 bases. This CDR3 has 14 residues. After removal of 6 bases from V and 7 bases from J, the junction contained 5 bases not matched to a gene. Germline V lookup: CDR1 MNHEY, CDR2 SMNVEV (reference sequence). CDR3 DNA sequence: TGTGCCAGCAGCCCGGGACAGGGGTTTGAAAAACTGTTTTTT. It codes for CASSPGQGFEKLFF. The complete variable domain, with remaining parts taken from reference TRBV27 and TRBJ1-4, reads EAQVTQNPRYLITVTGKKLTVTCSQNMNHEYMSWYRQDPGLGLRQIYYSMNVEVTDKGDVPEGYKVSRKEKRNFPLILESPSPNQTSLYFCASSPGQGFEKLFFGSGTQLSVL.

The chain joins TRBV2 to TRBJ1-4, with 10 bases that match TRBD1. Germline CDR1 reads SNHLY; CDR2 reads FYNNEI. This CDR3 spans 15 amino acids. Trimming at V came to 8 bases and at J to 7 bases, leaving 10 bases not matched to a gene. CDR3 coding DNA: TGTGCCAGCCTGGTACTCGGACAGGGGGGTGAAAAACTGTTTTTT. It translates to CASLVLGQGGEKLFF.

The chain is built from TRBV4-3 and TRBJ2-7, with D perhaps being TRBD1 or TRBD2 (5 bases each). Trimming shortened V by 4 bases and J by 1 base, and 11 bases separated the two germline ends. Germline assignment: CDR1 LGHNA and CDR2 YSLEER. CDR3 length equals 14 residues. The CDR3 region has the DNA TGCGCCAGCAGCCCCGACAGCGGATCCTACGAGCAGTACTTC. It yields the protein CASSPDSGSYEQYF.

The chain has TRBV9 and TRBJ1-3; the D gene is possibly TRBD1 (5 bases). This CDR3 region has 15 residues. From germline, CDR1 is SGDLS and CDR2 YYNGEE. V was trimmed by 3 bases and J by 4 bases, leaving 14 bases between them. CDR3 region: CASSGGRGAGNTIYF. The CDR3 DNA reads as TGTGCCAGCAGCGGGGGCCGGGGCGCAGGAAACACCATATATTTT.

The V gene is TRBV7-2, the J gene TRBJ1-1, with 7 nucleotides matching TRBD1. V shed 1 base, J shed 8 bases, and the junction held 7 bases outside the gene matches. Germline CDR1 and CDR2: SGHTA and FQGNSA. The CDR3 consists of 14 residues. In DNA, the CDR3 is TGTGCCAGCAGCTTAGGGCCCACAGGGGCCGAAGCTTTCTTT. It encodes CASSLGPTGAEAFF.

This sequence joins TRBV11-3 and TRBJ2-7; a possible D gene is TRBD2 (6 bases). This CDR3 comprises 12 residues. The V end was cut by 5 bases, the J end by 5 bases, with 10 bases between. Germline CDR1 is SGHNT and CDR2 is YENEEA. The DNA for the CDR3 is TGTGCCAGCAGCCCCGGGGGAAACGAGCAGTACTTC. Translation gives CASSPGGNEQYF.

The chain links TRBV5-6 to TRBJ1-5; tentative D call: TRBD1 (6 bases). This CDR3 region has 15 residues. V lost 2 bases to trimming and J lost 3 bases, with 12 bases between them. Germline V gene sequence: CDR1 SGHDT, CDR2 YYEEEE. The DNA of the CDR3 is TGTGCCAGCAGCTTCTTCGGACAGACCAATCAGCCCCAGCATTTT. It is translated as CASSFFGQTNQPQHF.